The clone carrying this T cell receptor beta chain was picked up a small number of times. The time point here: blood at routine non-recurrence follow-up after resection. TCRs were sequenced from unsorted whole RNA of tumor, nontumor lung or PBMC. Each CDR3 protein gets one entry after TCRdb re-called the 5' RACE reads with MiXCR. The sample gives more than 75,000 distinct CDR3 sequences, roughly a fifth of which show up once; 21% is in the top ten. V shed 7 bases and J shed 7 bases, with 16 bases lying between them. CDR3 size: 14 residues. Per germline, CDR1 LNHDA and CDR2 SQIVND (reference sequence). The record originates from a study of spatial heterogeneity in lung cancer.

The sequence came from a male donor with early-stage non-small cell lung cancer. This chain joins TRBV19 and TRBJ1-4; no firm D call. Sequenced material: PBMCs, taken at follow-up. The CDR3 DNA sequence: TGTGCCAGTAATTTCGGCCCAAAAGGTGAAAAACTGTTTTTT. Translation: CASNFGPKGEKLFF.